These T cell receptor beta chains were read from a single sample in a study of OX40 agonist ivuxolimab in advanced cancers. Using immunoSEQ multiplex PCR, the repertoire was profiled, and TCRdb retains in-frame clones only, with some absent. The data hold 60,000 to 90,000 clones, with about 85% observed a single time. The sequenced sample was CD4+ or CD8+ T cells sorted from blood, obtained in a trial of the OX40 agonist ivuxolimab. These TCRs come from an adult with an advanced solid tumor such as melanoma, head and neck, liver or kidney cancer. Each CDR3 is given with its conserved first and last residue. A D gene is named only where the DNA matches it firmly. Clone size is shown for a subset of rows, as once, few, many or a class of expanded clone.

v_call	clone_size	j_call	d_call	cdr3_nt	cdr3_aa
TRBV19	NA	TRBJ2-5	NA	TGTGCCAGTAGTATAGGGGCCCCGTGGGAGACCCAGTACTTC	CASSIGAPWETQYF
TRBV11-2	NA	TRBJ2-7	NA	TGTGCCAGCAGCTTAGGGCCGACAGCCTACGAGCAGTACTTC	CASSLGPTAYEQYF
TRBV5-1	NA	TRBJ1-5	NA	TGCGCCAGCAGCTTGGGGGCGGTTAGCAATCAGCCCCAGCATTTT	CASSLGAVSNQPQHF
TRBV5-8	NA	TRBJ2-3	NA	TGTGCCAGCAGCGCCGGGCCGGGGAGCACAGATACGCAGTATTTT	CASSAGPGSTDTQYF
TRBV11-2	NA	TRBJ2-1	TRBD2	TGTGCCAGCAGCGTCTCTAGCGGGAGGTTTGATGAGCAGTTCTTC	CASSVSSGRFDEQFF
TRBV18	NA	TRBJ1-1	NA	TGTGCCAGCTCCTTCTCTCGTCCGGGTGAGGAGACTGAAGCTTTCTTT	CASSFSRPGEETEAFF
TRBV19	NA	TRBJ1-2	NA	TGTGCCAGTACCCCAAGGGACGTCCCTAACTATGGCTACACCTTC	CASTPRDVPNYGYTF
TRBV7-2	NA	TRBJ2-5	NA	TGTGCCAGCAGCTTAGGGGGGGTAGAGACCCAGTACTTC	CASSLGGVETQYF
TRBV7-9	NA	TRBJ2-5	NA	TGTGCCAGCAGCTTAGCCAGACAGACCCAAGAGACCCAGTACTTC	CASSLARQTQETQYF
TRBV5-1	NA	TRBJ2-3	TRBD2	TGCGCCAGCAGTGGACTAGCCGTCTTCACAGATACGCAGTATTTT	CASSGLAVFTDTQYF
TRBV5-1	NA	TRBJ2-7	TRBD2	TGCGCCAGCAGCTTGGCCGGGACTAACTACGAGCAGTACTTC	CASSLAGTNYEQYF
TRBV28	once	TRBJ1-4	NA	TGTGCCAGCAGGTCAACTAATGAAAAACTGTTTTTT	CASRSTNEKLFF
TRBV6-1	NA	TRBJ1-2	NA	TGTGCCAGCCACAAAGGGACATATGGCTACACCTTC	CASHKGTYGYTF
TRBV28	NA	TRBJ2-1	TRBD2	TGTGCCAGCAGGCGTACCTGGGGACTAGCGGGAGCTCATGGGAATGAGCAGTTCTTC	CASRRTWGLAGAHGNEQFF
TRBV21-1	NA	TRBJ2-5	NA	TGTGCCAGCAGCAAAGGCCCCCGCTCTTCGGGAGAGACCCAGTACTTC	CASSKGPRSSGETQYF
TRBV28	once	TRBJ2-3	TRBD2	TGTGCCAGCAGTAGCGGGACTAGCACAGATACGCAGTATTTT	CASSSGTSTDTQYF
TRBV7-2	NA	TRBJ1-1	NA	TGTGCCAGCAGCTTAGATTCGGGTCAGGGAAGGTTCGCTTTCTTT	CASSLDSGQGRFAFF
TRBV10-3	few	TRBJ1-1	NA	TGTGCCATCAGTGAGTCAGCGACACCCGGGGATTTCTTT	CAISESATPGDFF
TRBV7-9	once	TRBJ2-5	NA	TGTGCCAGCAGCCTCATAGGGGGAGGAGAGACCCAGTACTTC	CASSLIGGGETQYF
TRBV7-9	NA	TRBJ1-2	NA	TGTGCCAGCAGCTTTTGGGAGGCGGATTTTGGAGGCTACACCTTC	CASSFWEADFGGYTF
TRBV7-2	NA	TRBJ2-7	NA	TGTGCCAGCAGCTTTGGGCCCGGGACTGGAACTAGCGAGCAGTACTTC	CASSFGPGTGTSEQYF
TRBV29-1	NA	TRBJ1-2	NA	TGCAGCGTTGCTAGGGTTGACTATGGCTACACCTTC	CSVARVDYGYTF
TRBV2	once	TRBJ2-2	NA	TGTGCCAGCAGTGAAAGGAACACCGGGGAGCTGTTTTTT	CASSERNTGELFF
TRBV25-1	NA	TRBJ1-1	NA	TGTGCCAACAACCCCGTGAACACTGAAGCTTTCTTT	CANNPVNTEAFF
TRBV5-4	NA	TRBJ2-5	TRBD2	TGTGCCAGCAGCTTGGGAGGGAGGGATCAAGAGACCCAGTACTTC	CASSLGGRDQETQYF
TRBV9	NA	TRBJ2-1	NA	TGTGCCAGCAGCGTAGGTGGCGTGTTCTACAATGAGCAGTTCTTC	CASSVGGVFYNEQFF
TRBV7-8	NA	TRBJ2-3	NA	TGTGCCAGCAGCTTACCCGGCTCCCCCGGTACGCAGTATTTT	CASSLPGSPGTQYF
TRBV2	NA	TRBJ2-7	TRBD1	TGTGCCAGCAGTGGACAGGGAGCGCGGCAGTACTTC	CASSGQGARQYF
TRBV7-2	NA	TRBJ1-5	NA	TGTGCCAGCAGCCCTGACAGCCTTAGCAATCAGCCCCAGCATTTT	CASSPDSLSNQPQHF
TRBV18	NA	TRBJ1-1	NA	TGTGCCAGCTCACCTTTTGGCGAGACAGCGGACACTGAAGCTTTCTTT	CASSPFGETADTEAFF
TRBV2	NA	TRBJ2-7	NA	TGTGCCAGCAGTGAACCACCCCTAGGGGCCTCTGGGGACGAGCAGTACTTC	CASSEPPLGASGDEQYF
TRBV7-3	NA	TRBJ2-2	TRBD1	TGTGCCAGCAGCTCCGGACAGGGAATGTACACCGGGGAGCTGTTTTTT	CASSSGQGMYTGELFF
TRBV2	NA	TRBJ2-1	NA	TGTGCCAGCACACCAAGAGGGGGGAATGAGCAGTTCTTC	CASTPRGGNEQFF
TRBV23-1	few	TRBJ1-1	NA	TGCGCCAGCAGTCAACCCATCGGCGACCCTGAAGCTTTCTTT	CASSQPIGDPEAFF
TRBV6-6	NA	TRBJ1-1	NA	TGTGCCAGCAGCTGGACAGCGCCGGGCACTGAAGCTTTCTTT	CASSWTAPGTEAFF
TRBV4-2	NA	TRBJ2-5	NA	TGTGCCAGCAGCCAAGAATGGACTATCCAAGAGACCCAGTACTTC	CASSQEWTIQETQYF
TRBV5-1	NA	TRBJ1-1	TRBD1	TGCGCCAGCAGCTTTACAGGGGACCGCACTGAAGCTTTCTTT	CASSFTGDRTEAFF
TRBV5-4	NA	TRBJ1-2	NA	TGTGCCAGCAGTCCGAAGACAGCCCATAACTATGGCTACACCTTC	CASSPKTAHNYGYTF
TRBV7-2	NA	TRBJ2-5	TRBD2	TGTGCCAGCAGCTTAGCTTGGCAGGGAGGGGAGACCCAGTACTTC	CASSLAWQGGETQYF
TRBV7-8	NA	TRBJ1-4	NA	TGTGCCAGCAGCATACATGCCTTTAATGAAAAACTGTTTTTT	CASSIHAFNEKLFF
TRBV28	few	TRBJ2-3	NA	TGTGCCAGCAGTCCCGAGGGGATCACAGATACGCAGTATTTT	CASSPEGITDTQYF
TRBV5-1	NA	TRBJ2-7	NA	TGCGCCAGCAGCTTCAGGGTCTCCTACGAGCAGTACTTC	CASSFRVSYEQYF
TRBV6-4	NA	TRBJ2-1	NA	TGTGCCAGCACCCGCCAGAGAAATGAGCAGTTCTTC	CASTRQRNEQFF
TRBV18	NA	TRBJ1-1	TRBD1	TGTGCCAGCTCACCATCCGGGACAGTACCGAACACTGAAGCTTTCTTT	CASSPSGTVPNTEAFF
TRBV5-1	NA	TRBJ2-2	TRBD2	TGCGCCAGCACCCCTAAGGGGTTACTAGCGGGCGGCACCGGGGAGCTGTTTTTT	CASTPKGLLAGGTGELFF
TRBV19	NA	TRBJ1-1	NA	TGTGCCAGTATAGCCGAGGCTGGCGGGGGGGCGAGAACTGAAGCTTTCTTT	CASIAEAGGGARTEAFF
TRBV2	NA	TRBJ1-6	NA	TGTGCCAGTCTACGGGACCTTATCCTTCCCGGCCACTTT	CASLRDLILPGHF
TRBV5-1	NA	TRBJ2-3	TRBD2	TGCGCCAGCAGCTTGGTTTTGTCGGGAGGGCTAGATACGCAGTATTTT	CASSLVLSGGLDTQYF